The rows below give T cell receptor beta chains drawn from one sample of a study of human versus mouse CDR3 diversity and MHC coevolution. Profiling relied on immunoSEQ multiplex PCR, and the TCRdb table lists in-frame clones only, not all of them. This sample has about 81,000 clones; just over 90% occur once, and the top ten carry approximately 1.4%. Material for sequencing was naive CD4+ T cells from blood. The receptors come from a person aged 25 to 69 in good health. Each CDR3 is given with its conserved first and last residue. The D gene is left open where the match is weak. Not every row has a clone size; where given, it reads once, few, many or a size class.

v_call	j_call	d_call	clone_size	cdr3_aa	cdr3_nt
TRBV6-5	TRBJ1-1	.	.	CASSYSGLLNTEAFF	TGTGCCAGCAGTTACTCGGGACTCCTGAACACTGAAGCTTTCTTT
TRBV10-3	TRBJ1-5	.	few	CATLGGIDQPQHF	TGTGCCACTCTGGGGGGTATAGATCAGCCCCAGCATTTT
TRBV6-1	TRBJ2-7	TRBD1	.	CASSYPDRGFEQYF	TGTGCCAGCAGTTATCCCGACAGGGGGTTCGAGCAGTACTTC
TRBV7-2	TRBJ2-1	.	once	CASRMLAEQFF	TGTGCCAGCAGGATGCTAGCAGAGCAGTTCTTC
TRBV30	TRBJ2-7	.	.	CAWMRQGSSYEQYF	TGTGCCTGGATGAGGCAGGGGAGCTCCTACGAGCAGTACTTC
TRBV7-9	TRBJ1-2	TRBD1	.	CASSKSGGNYGYTF	TGTGCCAGCAGCAAATCAGGGGGTAACTATGGCTACACCTTC
TRBV5-1	TRBJ2-7	TRBD2	.	CASSPGTSGTYEQYF	TGCGCCAGCAGCCCTGGGACTAGCGGAACCTACGAGCAGTACTTC
TRBV5-1	TRBJ2-1	.	.	CASSVTQDSSYNEQFF	TGCGCCAGCAGCGTGACCCAAGACTCGTCCTACAATGAGCAGTTCTTC
TRBV5-1	TRBJ1-1	TRBD1	.	CASSLRPGQDTEAFF	TGCGCCAGCAGCTTGCGTCCGGGACAGGACACTGAAGCTTTCTTT
TRBV7-8	TRBJ1-5	.	.	CASTSGHNQPQHF	TGTGCCAGCACCTCAGGTCACAATCAGCCCCAGCATTTT
TRBV18	TRBJ2-3	.	.	CASSLTVVPDTQYF	TGTGCCAGCTCACTTACGGTGGTACCAGATACGCAGTATTTT
TRBV19	TRBJ2-6	.	once	CASSKLQGRVGANVLTF	TGTGCCAGTAGTAAGCTACAGGGTAGAGTGGGGGCCAACGTCCTGACTTTC
TRBV28	TRBJ2-1	.	.	CASSRDWFSYNEQFF	TGTGCCAGCAGCCGGGACTGGTTCTCCTACAATGAGCAGTTCTTC
TRBV2	TRBJ2-1	TRBD2	.	CASSRGGGRTSGGSYNEQFF	TGTGCCAGCTCCCGAGGTGGGGGCCGGACTAGCGGGGGCTCCTACAATGAGCAGTTCTTC
TRBV4-1	TRBJ2-1	TRBD2	.	CASSQVPTSASSYNEQFF	TGCGCCAGCAGCCAAGTCCCGACTAGCGCCAGCTCCTACAATGAGCAGTTCTTC
TRBV2	TRBJ1-1	.	once	CASIKLMNTEAFF	TGTGCCAGCATAAAACTAATGAACACTGAAGCTTTCTTT
TRBV5-1	TRBJ2-5	.	once	CASARQEPAQETQYF	TGCGCCAGCGCACGACAGGAACCCGCCCAAGAGACCCAGTACTTC
TRBV4-3	TRBJ2-1	TRBD2	.	CASSWGLEAYNEQFF	TGCGCCAGCAGCTGGGGACTAGAGGCCTACAATGAGCAGTTCTTC
TRBV9	TRBJ2-7	TRBD2	.	CASSVEGGLTEQYF	TGTGCCAGCAGCGTAGAGGGAGGGCTAACAGAGCAGTACTTC
TRBV19	TRBJ2-3	.	.	CASRGRSTDTQYF	TGTGCCAGTAGGGGGAGGTCCACAGATACGCAGTATTTT
TRBV15	TRBJ2-1	TRBD2	once	CATSRSRYGGGAHEQFF	TGTGCCACCAGCAGATCTCGATATGGCGGGGGGGCCCATGAGCAGTTCTTC
TRBV9	TRBJ1-2	TRBD1	.	CASSTRQGANGYTF	TGTGCCAGCAGCACCCGCCAGGGGGCGAATGGCTACACCTTC
TRBV6-5	TRBJ2-2	.	.	CASSYWESGELFF	TGTGCCAGCAGTTATTGGGAGTCCGGGGAGCTGTTTTTT
TRBV11-2	TRBJ1-1	TRBD1	once	CASSLRGTANTEAFF	TGTGCCAGCAGCTTAAGGGGGACAGCGAACACTGAAGCTTTCTTT
TRBV7-3	TRBJ2-1	.	.	CASSPGGAGTNEQFF	TGTGCCAGCAGCCCAGGGGGTGCGGGGACGAATGAGCAGTTCTTC
TRBV27	TRBJ1-1	TRBD1	.	CASSTRQGASTEAFF	TGTGCCAGCAGTACCAGACAGGGGGCGAGCACTGAAGCTTTCTTT
TRBV19	TRBJ1-4	TRBD1	.	CASSIQGTGATNEKLFF	TGTGCCAGTAGTATACAGGGGACAGGGGCGACTAATGAAAAACTGTTTTTT
TRBV7-2	TRBJ1-5	TRBD1	.	CASSLRLRTGGQPQHF	TGTGCCAGCAGCCTACGGCTCCGGACAGGCGGGCAGCCCCAGCATTTT
TRBV7-3	TRBJ2-5	TRBD2	.	CASSHGLAGMETQYF	TGTGCCAGCAGCCACGGGCTAGCGGGGATGGAGACCCAGTACTTC
TRBV5-1	TRBJ2-7	.	.	CASSLANGNYEQYF	TGCGCCAGCAGCTTGGCCAACGGGAACTACGAGCAGTACTTC
TRBV19	TRBJ1-6	.	.	CASSTTAALSSPLHF	TGTGCCAGTAGTACCACGGCGGCGTTGAGTTCACCCCTCCACTTT
TRBV9	TRBJ2-7	TRBD1	.	CASSVGGGDYEQYF	TGTGCCAGCAGCGTAGGAGGGGGCGACTACGAGCAGTACTTC
TRBV25-1	TRBJ2-5	.	.	CASSVPGVRYQETQYF	TGTGCCAGCAGTGTTCCGGGGGTCCGATACCAAGAGACCCAGTACTTC
TRBV19	TRBJ1-1	.	.	CATGGIGTEAFF	TGTGCTACGGGGGGGATTGGCACTGAAGCTTTCTTT
TRBV6-5	TRBJ2-7	.	.	CATSPQGYEQYF	TGTGCCACCTCCCCGCAGGGCTACGAGCAGTACTTC
TRBV27	TRBJ1-2	.	.	CASSLGPDYGYTF	TGTGCCAGCAGTTTAGGGCCTGACTATGGCTACACCTTC
TRBV4-3	TRBJ2-7	.	.	CASSLGHSSYEQYF	TGCGCCAGCAGCCTGGGACATAGCTCCTACGAGCAGTACTTC
TRBV7-9	TRBJ1-5	TRBD1	.	CASSLGGTVYSNQPQHF	TGTGCCAGCAGCTTAGGGGGGACAGTCTATAGCAATCAGCCCCAGCATTTT
TRBV5-1	TRBJ2-7	.	.	CASSFTQTGSYEQYF	TGCGCCAGCAGCTTCACCCAGACAGGCTCCTACGAGCAGTACTTC
TRBV7-2	TRBJ1-1	.	.	CASSIQGGSEAFF	TGTGCCAGCAGCATACAGGGCGGGTCTGAAGCTTTCTTT
TRBV29-1	TRBJ1-1	.	.	CSVEVRATEAFF	TGCAGCGTTGAAGTCAGGGCCACTGAAGCTTTCTTT
TRBV7-2	TRBJ1-5	TRBD1	.	CASSYETGGFNQPQHF	TGTGCCAGCAGTTATGAGACAGGGGGCTTCAATCAGCCCCAGCATTTT
TRBV2	TRBJ2-1	.	.	CASSEALGTRGNEQFF	TGTGCCAGCAGTGAAGCCCTAGGGACCAGGGGAAATGAGCAGTTCTTC
TRBV30	TRBJ1-5	.	.	CAWSSQSNQPQHF	TGTGCCTGGAGTTCCCAGTCGAATCAGCCCCAGCATTTT
TRBV2	TRBJ1-4	TRBD1	.	CASRPGQGGEKLFF	TGTGCCAGCAGGCCGGGACAGGGGGGCGAAAAACTGTTTTTT
TRBV6-4	TRBJ1-2	TRBD1	.	CASREQGGKYGYTF	TGTGCCAGCAGGGAACAGGGGGGAAAATATGGCTACACCTTC
TRBV7-9	TRBJ2-1	TRBD1	.	CASSLLTGGYNEQFF	TGTGCCAGCAGCTTATTGACAGGGGGGTACAATGAGCAGTTCTTC
TRBV5-1	TRBJ2-3	.	.	CASSLGTDTDTQYF	TGCGCCAGCAGCTTGGGGACAGACACAGATACGCAGTATTTT
TRBV10-3	TRBJ2-1	.	.	CAISLGRQSSYNEQFF	TGTGCCATCAGTCTTGGCCGCCAAAGCTCCTACAATGAGCAGTTCTTC
TRBV27	TRBJ2-7	.	.	CASSRRPGITYEQYF	TGTGCCAGCAGCCGAAGGCCAGGGATAACCTACGAGCAGTACTTC
TRBV6-4	TRBJ2-3	.	.	CASSDGVNTDTQYF	TGTGCCAGCAGTGACGGAGTCAACACAGATACGCAGTATTTT
TRBV28	TRBJ2-2	.	.	CASSLAGLSTTGELFF	TGTGCCAGCAGTCTCGCGGGGCTTTCGACCACCGGGGAGCTGTTTTTT
TRBV14	TRBJ2-7	.	.	CASSQDGPLVALDEQYF	TGTGCCAGCAGCCAAGATGGCCCCCTGGTAGCTCTCGACGAGCAGTACTTC
TRBV19	TRBJ1-1	.	.	CASTSVSGARTEAFF	.
TRBV11-3	TRBJ2-2	TRBD1	.	CASSRTGRELFF	TGTGCCAGCAGCCGGACAGGGAGAGAGCTGTTTTTT
TRBV18	TRBJ2-2	.	once	CASSPSLGNTGELFF	TGTGCCAGCTCTCCGTCACTAGGGAACACCGGGGAGCTGTTTTTT
TRBV7-4	TRBJ1-3	.	.	CASSSMTRGGSSGNTIYF	TGTGCCAGCAGCTCAATGACTCGTGGTGGAAGCTCTGGAAACACTATATATTTT
TRBV11-2	TRBJ2-5	TRBD2	.	CASSKDGRARETQYF	TGTGCCAGCAGCAAAGACGGGAGGGCCAGAGAGACCCAGTACTTC